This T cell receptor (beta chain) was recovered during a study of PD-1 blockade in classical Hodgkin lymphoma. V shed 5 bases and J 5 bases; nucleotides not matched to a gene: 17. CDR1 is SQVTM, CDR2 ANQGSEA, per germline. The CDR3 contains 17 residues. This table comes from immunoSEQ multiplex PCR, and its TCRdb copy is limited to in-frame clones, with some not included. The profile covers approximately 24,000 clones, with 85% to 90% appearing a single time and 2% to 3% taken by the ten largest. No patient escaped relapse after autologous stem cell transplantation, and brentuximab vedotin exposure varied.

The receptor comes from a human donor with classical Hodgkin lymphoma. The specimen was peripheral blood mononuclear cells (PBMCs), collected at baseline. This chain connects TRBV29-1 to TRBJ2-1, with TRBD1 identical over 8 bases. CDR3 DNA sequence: TGCAGCGTTTACCCCCTTAGACAGGGGTGGATCCACAATGAGCAGTTCTTC. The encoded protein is CSVYPLRQGWIHNEQFF.